This is a list of T cell receptor beta chains from one sample in a study of OX40 agonist ivuxolimab in advanced cancers. The data were produced by immunoSEQ multiplex PCR, yet TCRdb's version contains in-frame clones alone and is incomplete. Altogether over 80,000 clones are present, roughly nine tenths being singletons, with the ten largest covering around 5.5%. This material consisted of CD4+ or CD8+ T cells sorted from blood, taken in a trial of the OX40 agonist ivuxolimab. Source of these receptors: an adult with an advanced solid tumor such as melanoma, head and neck, liver or kidney cancer. CDR3s include the opening cysteine and the closing phenylalanine or tryptophan. The D gene is left open where the match is weak. A row's size may be missing; if present it is once, few, many or a size class.

clone_size: few; j_call: TRBJ1-2; d_call: TRBD1; v_call: TRBV30; cdr3_aa: CAWTTGQGWYGYTF; cdr3_nt: TGTGCCTGGACCACAGGACAGGGATGGTATGGCTACACCTTC
clone_size: -; j_call: TRBJ2-1; d_call: -; v_call: TRBV6-5; cdr3_aa: CASSWSGYARNEQFF; cdr3_nt: TGTGCCAGCAGTTGGAGCGGTTATGCCCGCAATGAGCAGTTCTTC
clone_size: once; j_call: TRBJ2-4; d_call: -; v_call: TRBV4-1; cdr3_aa: CASSQVAFPLAKNIQYF; cdr3_nt: TGCGCCAGCAGCCAAGTCGCATTCCCTCTAGCCAAAAACATTCAGTACTTC
clone_size: -; j_call: TRBJ2-7; d_call: TRBD2; v_call: TRBV7-8; cdr3_aa: CASIPVQGLAGHEQYF; cdr3_nt: TGTGCCAGCATCCCCGTCCAGGGACTAGCGGGCCACGAGCAGTACTTC
clone_size: -; j_call: TRBJ1-2; d_call: TRBD1; v_call: TRBV7-2; cdr3_aa: CASSPAGQGHGYTF; cdr3_nt: TGTGCCAGCAGCCCGGCAGGACAGGGTCATGGCTACACCTTC
clone_size: once; j_call: TRBJ1-2; d_call: -; v_call: TRBV5-1; cdr3_aa: CASSLPGRPTGYTF; cdr3_nt: TGCGCCAGCAGCCTTCCCGGCAGGCCGACGGGCTACACCTTC
clone_size: -; j_call: TRBJ1-2; d_call: -; v_call: TRBV6-5; cdr3_aa: CASTPGGVGYTF; cdr3_nt: TGTGCCAGCACCCCGGGGGGTGTCGGCTACACCTTC
clone_size: -; j_call: TRBJ1-6; d_call: -; v_call: TRBV7-9; cdr3_aa: CASSSGPRPLHF; cdr3_nt: TGTGCCAGCAGCTCGGGACCGCGGCCCCTCCACTTT
clone_size: -; j_call: TRBJ1-1; d_call: -; v_call: TRBV6-5; cdr3_aa: CASSYSGGPNTEAFF; cdr3_nt: TGTGCCAGCAGTTACTCGGGGGGCCCGAACACTGAAGCTTTCTTT
clone_size: -; j_call: TRBJ2-3; d_call: TRBD2; v_call: TRBV14; cdr3_aa: CASSRLADTDTQYF; cdr3_nt: TGTGCCAGCAGCCGACTAGCGGACACAGATACGCAGTATTTT
clone_size: -; j_call: TRBJ2-2; d_call: TRBD2; v_call: TRBV9; cdr3_aa: CASSDRLAGGPVTGELFF; cdr3_nt: TGTGCCAGCAGCGACCGACTAGCGGGAGGGCCGGTCACCGGGGAGCTGTTTTTT
clone_size: -; j_call: TRBJ2-1; d_call: TRBD1; v_call: TRBV7-3; cdr3_aa: CASGDSYYNEQFF; cdr3_nt: TGTGCCAGCGGGGACAGTTACTACAATGAGCAGTTCTTC
clone_size: -; j_call: TRBJ2-7; d_call: -; v_call: TRBV5-1; cdr3_aa: CASSLPGQYEQYF; cdr3_nt: TGCGCCAGCAGCCTACCCGGACAGTACGAGCAGTACTTC
clone_size: -; j_call: TRBJ1-3; d_call: -; v_call: TRBV9; cdr3_aa: CASSVGRGSGNTIYF; cdr3_nt: TGTGCCAGCAGCGTTGGGAGAGGTTCTGGAAACACCATATATTTT
clone_size: -; j_call: TRBJ2-2; d_call: TRBD1; v_call: TRBV11-3; cdr3_aa: CASSWTGFPNTGELFF; cdr3_nt: TGTGCCAGCAGCTGGACAGGTTTCCCGAACACCGGGGAGCTGTTTTTT
clone_size: -; j_call: TRBJ1-4; d_call: -; v_call: TRBV7-9; cdr3_aa: CASSLEVSNEKLFF; cdr3_nt: TGTGCCAGCAGCTTAGAAGTTTCTAATGAAAAACTGTTTTTT
clone_size: -; j_call: TRBJ2-7; d_call: -; v_call: TRBV6-5; cdr3_aa: CASWSGAYEQYF; cdr3_nt: TGTGCCTCGTGGTCAGGGGCCTACGAGCAGTACTTC
clone_size: once; j_call: TRBJ2-7; d_call: TRBD2; v_call: TRBV6-6; cdr3_aa: CASSYGTSGQYEQYF; cdr3_nt: TGTGCCAGCAGTTACGGGACTAGCGGGCAATACGAGCAGTACTTC
clone_size: -; j_call: TRBJ2-6; d_call: TRBD1; v_call: TRBV15; cdr3_aa: CATSRGSQGTGLSGANVLTF; cdr3_nt: TGTGCCACCAGCAGAGGGAGTCAAGGGACAGGTCTCTCTGGGGCCAACGTCCTGACTTTC
clone_size: once; j_call: TRBJ2-1; d_call: -; v_call: TRBV29-1; cdr3_aa: CSGRDISYNEQFF; cdr3_nt: TGCAGCGGCCGGGACATCTCCTACAATGAGCAGTTCTTC
clone_size: -; j_call: TRBJ2-1; d_call: -; v_call: TRBV9; cdr3_aa: CASSVAESKLYDAQFF; cdr3_nt: TGTGCCAGCAGCGTAGCGGAGAGTAAGTTATATGATGCGCAGTTCTTC
clone_size: -; j_call: TRBJ2-6; d_call: -; v_call: TRBV6-6; cdr3_aa: CASRDTAYSGANVLTF; cdr3_nt: TGTGCCAGCAGAGACACGGCCTATTCTGGGGCCAACGTCCTGACTTTC
clone_size: -; j_call: TRBJ2-5; d_call: -; v_call: TRBV5-1; cdr3_aa: CASSFMGNQETQYF; cdr3_nt: TGCGCCAGCAGCTTTATGGGGAACCAAGAGACCCAGTACTTC
clone_size: -; j_call: TRBJ1-2; d_call: -; v_call: TRBV6-1; cdr3_aa: CASSAGETIYGYTF; cdr3_nt: TGTGCCAGCAGTGCGGGCGAAACTATCTATGGCTACACCTTC
clone_size: -; j_call: TRBJ2-5; d_call: -; v_call: TRBV6-5; cdr3_aa: CASSSNREETQYF; cdr3_nt: TGTGCCAGCAGCTCCAACAGAGAAGAGACCCAGTACTTC
clone_size: -; j_call: TRBJ2-1; d_call: TRBD1; v_call: TRBV7-2; cdr3_aa: CASSLTQGASYNEQFF; cdr3_nt: TGTGCCAGCAGCTTAACACAGGGGGCGTCCTACAATGAGCAGTTCTTC
clone_size: few; j_call: TRBJ1-1; d_call: TRBD1; v_call: TRBV5-1; cdr3_aa: CASRPGTGNTEAFF; cdr3_nt: TGCGCCAGCAGGCCCGGGACAGGGAACACTGAAGCTTTCTTT
clone_size: -; j_call: TRBJ1-3; d_call: -; v_call: TRBV4-2; cdr3_aa: CASSQRARGYSSGNTIYF; cdr3_nt: TGTGCCAGCAGCCAACGGGCCAGGGGATATAGCTCTGGAAACACCATATATTTT
clone_size: -; j_call: TRBJ1-2; d_call: TRBD1; v_call: TRBV11-3; cdr3_aa: CASSLGADRSGYTF; cdr3_nt: TGTGCCAGCAGCTTAGGTGCGGACAGGAGTGGCTACACCTTC
clone_size: once; j_call: TRBJ1-2; d_call: -; v_call: TRBV25-1; cdr3_aa: CASTTEGKGYTF; cdr3_nt: TGTGCCAGCACAACGGAGGGTAAGGGCTACACCTTC
clone_size: -; j_call: TRBJ1-5; d_call: -; v_call: TRBV9; cdr3_aa: CASSVGVGIQPQHF; cdr3_nt: TGTGCCAGCAGCGTAGGGGTAGGGATCCAGCCCCAGCATTTT
clone_size: -; j_call: TRBJ2-7; d_call: -; v_call: TRBV7-8; cdr3_aa: CASSFSEGSVEQYF; cdr3_nt: TGTGCCAGCAGCTTCTCCGAGGGGTCCGTCGAGCAGTACTTC
clone_size: -; j_call: TRBJ2-1; d_call: -; v_call: TRBV7-2; cdr3_aa: CASRVDRSSYNEQFF; cdr3_nt: TGTGCCAGCAGAGTCGACAGGAGCTCCTACAATGAGCAGTTCTTC
clone_size: -; j_call: TRBJ2-2; d_call: -; v_call: TRBV18; cdr3_aa: CASSPSGTGELFF; cdr3_nt: TGTGCCAGCTCACCGAGCGGGACCGGGGAGCTGTTTTTT